Given below is one T cell receptor beta chain in context. The data derive from a study of blood T cell repertoires in COVID-19. On the study more broadly: Recovered Cohort 3 donors showed two negative PCRs, clearance, or symptom resolution. T cells, B-cell-depleted T cells, or PBMCs provided the cDNA or gDNA that served as material.

The CDR3 spans 15 residues. J gave up 3 bases and V 2 bases, and 7 bases lay outside the gene matches. The germline gives CDR1 SGDLS, CDR2 YYNGEE. Individuals aged about 18 to 100 years were recruited from 24 US areas. In assigning cohorts, the study relied on participant-reported clinical history. TCRdb's table, derived via immunoSEQ multiplex PCR, lists solely in-frame clones and lacks some. The sample has some 200,000 clones, 86% seen once. This chain joins TRBV9 and TRBJ1-1; 7 bases line up with TRBD1. The specimen sequenced was PBMCs or T cells enriched from blood (not recorded which). The sequence derives from a woman aged 45 to 65 in a cohort exposed to, infected with or recovered from COVID-19 (not recorded which). The DNA for the CDR3 is TGTGCCAGCAGCGTTACTAGCCAGGGGGACACTGAAGCTTTCTTT. Translated: CASSVTSQGDTEAFF. The entire variable domain, with the rest obtained from reference TRBV9 and TRBJ1-1, is as follows: DSGVTQTPKHLITATGQRVTLRCSPRSGDLSVYWYQQSLDQGLQFLIQYYNGEERAKGNILERFSAQQFPDLHSELNLSSLELGDSALYFCASSVTSQGDTEAFFGQGTRLTVV.